Presented here are 23 T cell receptor beta chains from one specimen sequenced in a study of blood T cell repertoires in COVID-19. This table comes from immunoSEQ multiplex PCR, and its TCRdb copy is limited to in-frame clones, with some not included. The sample has about 230,000 clones, roughly 90% seen once. Material: PBMCs or T cells enriched from blood (not recorded which). The receptors originated from a woman aged 25-40 years with acute COVID-19.

V gene TRBV7-2 combines with J gene TRBJ2-7, with 8 bases fitting TRBD1. From germline, CDR1 is SGHTA and CDR2 FQGNSA. CDR3 length: 14 residues. The V gene end was trimmed by 5 bases and the J gene end by 2 bases; junction bases not matched to a gene: 5. CDR3 sequence (DNA): TGTGCCAGCAGCCTTGGACAGGGAGCCTACGAGCAGTACTTC. Translation: CASSLGQGAYEQYF. Drawing the rest from reference TRBV7-2 and TRBJ2-7, the complete variable domain is GAGVSQSPSNKVTEKGKDVELRCDPISGHTALYWYRQSLGQGLEFLIYFQGNSAPDKSGLPSDRFSAERTGGSVSTLTIQRTQQEDSAVYLCASSLGQGAYEQYFGPGTRLTVT.

The chain uses TRBV30 and TRBJ1-5; a possible D gene is TRBD1 (5 bases). The CDR3 sequence is 15 residues long. V lost 0 bases, J lost 1 base, and 10 bases lay in between. Germline loops: CDR1 GTSNPN, CDR2 SVGIG (reference sequence). The CDR3 is CAWSVGSGSNQPQHF. The CDR3 region has the DNA TGTGCCTGGAGTGTCGGCTCAGGGAGCAATCAGCCCCAGCATTTT.

V usage is TRBV5-4 and J usage is TRBJ2-7, with 7 bases fitting TRBD1. Germline V gives CDR1 SGHNT, CDR2 YYREEE (reference sequence). The ends lost 3 bases at V and 0 bases at J; junction bases unmatched: 6. The CDR3 contains 15 residues. This CDR3 reads CASSWSGTASYEQYF. The DNA for the CDR3 is TGTGCCAGCAGCTGGTCCGGGACAGCCTCCTACGAGCAGTACTTC. Full variable domain (outside the CDR3, taken from reference TRBV5-4 and TRBJ2-7): ETGVTQSPTHLIKTRGQQVTLRCSSQSGHNTVSWYQQALGQGPQFIFQYYREEENGRGNFPPRFSGLQFPNYSSELNVNALELDDSALYLCASSWSGTASYEQYFGPGTRLTVT.

The J gene is TRBJ1-2, the V gene TRBV2; 10 bases map to TRBD1. The CDR3 has 13 amino acids. The V segment lost 10 bases and the J segment 6 bases; nucleotides outside the gene matches: 8. CDR1 and CDR2 from the germline V gene are SNHLY and FYNNEI. CDR3 in amino acids: CANIRDRGHGYTF. In DNA, the CDR3 is TGTGCCAACATACGGGACAGGGGTCATGGCTACACCTTC. Variable domain in full (rest from reference TRBV2 and TRBJ1-2): EPEVTQTPSHQVTQMGQEVILRCVPISNHLYFYWYRQILGQKVEFLVSFYNNEISEKSEIFDDQFSVERPDGSNFTLKIRSTKLEDSAMYFCANIRDRGHGYTFGSGTRLTVV.

The table lists this clone with a count of one. The chain has TRBV5-1 and TRBJ2-7; tentatively, D is TRBD1 (5 bases). The CDR3 has 12 amino acids. V gave up 4 bases and J gave up 3 bases, with 8 bases separating them. CDR1 is SGHRS, CDR2 YFSETQ, per germline. The CDR3 DNA is TGCGCCAGCAGCCCTCAGGGCTACGAGCAGTACTTC. It specifies CASSPQGYEQYF. The variable domain in full, completed from reference TRBV5-1 and TRBJ2-7, reads KAGVTQTPRYLIKTRGQQVTLSCSPISGHRSVSWYQQTPGQGLQFLFEYFSETQRNKGNFPGRFSGRQFSNSRSEMNVSTLELGDSALYLCASSPQGYEQYFGPGTRLTVT.

V and J are TRBV11-2 and TRBJ1-2, with TRBD1 matching over 7 bases. V gave up 4 bases and J gave up 2 bases; unmatched junction bases: 16. This CDR3 is 18 amino acids long. The germline CDR1 and CDR2 sequences are SGHAT and FQNNGV. The CDR3 nucleotides read TGTGCCAGCAGCTCCGGTCACAGGGGTGCGAGTCGAAACTATGGCTACACCTTC. It encodes CASSSGHRGASRNYGYTF. Using reference TRBV11-2 and TRBJ1-2 for the parts outside the CDR3, the full variable domain is EAGVAQSPRYKIIEKRQSVAFWCNPISGHATLYWYQQILGQGPKLLIQFQNNGVVDDSQLPKDRFSAERLKGVDSTLKIQPAKLEDSAVYLCASSSGHRGASRNYGYTFGSGTRLTVV.

J is TRBJ2-7 and V is TRBV7-2; TRBD1 agrees at 7 bases. The V and J ends lost 5 bases and 4 bases, in that order; junction bases with no gene match: 8. The CDR3 has 14 residues. The germline V gene encodes CDR1 SGHTA and CDR2 FQGNSA. CDR3 in amino acids: CASSPLKGAYEQYF. The DNA of the CDR3 is TGTGCCAGCAGCCCGTTGAAGGGGGCTTACGAGCAGTACTTC.

This sequence joins TRBV4-3 and TRBJ2-1; no reliable D call. The CDR3 extends over 15 amino acids. V shed 1 base and J shed 4 bases, with 11 bases lying between them. Germline V gene sequence: CDR1 LGHNA, CDR2 YSLEER. The CDR3 is CASSQGDSDYNEQFF. DNA for the CDR3: TGCGCCAGCAGCCAAGGAGACTCGGATTACAATGAGCAGTTCTTC.

The chain carries TRBV5-8 and TRBJ1-5, with 7 positions matching TRBD1. In germline, CDR1 is SGHTS, CDR2 YDEGEE. V was pared by 4 bases and J by 5 bases, with 6 bases of the junction left unmatched. The CDR3 runs to 14 residues. The CDR3 coding sequence is TGTGCCAGCAGCCCCGGACAGGCACATCAGCCCCAGCATTTT. Translated: CASSPGQAHQPQHF.

V is TRBV15 and J is TRBJ2-7; TRBD1 matches 10 bases. After removal of 10 bases from V and 2 bases from J, the junction contained 2 bases not matched to a gene. Germline V gives CDR1 LNHNV, CDR2 YYDKDF (reference sequence). This CDR3 is 12 amino acids long. CDR3 residues: CAIGTGAYEQYF. In DNA form, the CDR3 reads TGTGCCATCGGGACAGGGGCCTACGAGCAGTACTTC. The full variable domain, rest sourced from reference TRBV15 and TRBJ2-7, is DAMVIQNPRYQVTQFGKPVTLSCSQTLNHNVMYWYQQKSSQAPKLLFHYYDKDFNNEADTPDNFQSRRPNTSFCFLDIRSPGLGDTAMYLCAIGTGAYEQYFGPGTRLTVT.

This chain connects TRBV2 to TRBJ2-7; maybe TRBD1 (6 bases). With 8 bases removed from V and 1 base from J, the gap between germline ends came to 21 bases. The germline gives CDR1 SNHLY, CDR2 FYNNEI. This CDR3 comprises 16 residues. Written as DNA, the CDR3 is TGTGCCAGCGGAACCTGGGGGTCCCAGGGGTCCTACGAGCAGTACTTC. It encodes CASGTWGSQGSYEQYF.

The chain is built from TRBV5-1 and TRBJ1-2; D unresolved. CDR3 length: 16 residues. The V end lost 0 bases, the J end lost 2 bases, and 14 bases lay between the germline ends. Germline V lookup: CDR1 SGHRS, CDR2 YFSETQ. CDR3 loop: CASSLGATAVNYGYTF. DNA for the CDR3: TGCGCCAGCAGCTTGGGGGCAACGGCAGTCAACTATGGCTACACCTTC. The full variable domain, completed using reference TRBV5-1 and TRBJ1-2, is KAGVTQTPRYLIKTRGQQVTLSCSPISGHRSVSWYQQTPGQGLQFLFEYFSETQRNKGNFPGRFSGRQFSNSRSEMNVSTLELGDSALYLCASSLGATAVNYGYTFGSGTRLTVV.

This rearrangement joins TRBV7-3 to TRBJ2-5, with D perhaps matching TRBD1 (5 bases). The CDR3 has 14 amino acids. Germline V gene sequence: CDR1 SGHTA, CDR2 FQGTGA. V lost 0 bases and J lost 1, with 6 bases in between. The CDR3 DNA is TGTGCCAGCAGCTTAACAGGGGTCCAAGAGACCCAGTACTTC. It translates to CASSLTGVQETQYF. Together with reference TRBV7-3 and TRBJ2-5, the CDR3 gives the full variable domain: GAGVSQTPSNKVTEKGKYVELRCDPISGHTALYWYRQSLGQGPEFLIYFQGTGAADDSGLPNDRFFAVRPEGSVSTLKIQRTERGDSAVYLCASSLTGVQETQYFGPGTRLLVL.

J is TRBJ2-6 and V is TRBV23-1, with 12 nucleotides matching TRBD1. TRBV23-1 is an ORF; its function is uncertain. The CDR3 length is 17 residues. The V segment lost 3 bases and the J segment 11 bases; nucleotides outside the gene matches: 11. In nucleotides, the CDR3 is TGCGCCAGCAGTCAGCCTCCGGGACAGGGGGCCCCTCACGTCCTGACTTTC. It encodes CASSQPPGQGAPHVLTF.

This rearrangement joins TRBV18 to TRBJ1-5, with D hard to call. Trimming shortened V by 0 bases and J by 9 bases, and 6 bases separated the two germline ends. Germline lookup yields CDR1 KGHSH and CDR2 LQKENI. This CDR3 region has 12 residues. CDR3: CASSPPNSPQHF. CDR3 nucleotides: TGTGCCAGCTCACCACCGAACTCGCCCCAGCATTTT. Full variable domain (remainder filled in from reference TRBV18 and TRBJ1-5): NAGVMQNPRHLVRRRGQEARLRCSPMKGHSHVYWYRQLPEEGLKFMVYLQKENIIDESGMPKERFSAEFPKEGPSILRIQQVVRGDSAAYFCASSPPNSPQHFGDGTRLSIL.

V usage is TRBV19 and J usage is TRBJ1-1, with 10 bases identical to TRBD1. The V gene end was trimmed by 5 bases and the J gene end by 1 base; junction bases not matched to a gene: 4. Germline V gene data show CDR1 as LNHDA and CDR2 as SQIVND (reference sequence). The CDR3 totals 15 residues. CDR3 nucleotide sequence: TGTGCCAGTAGTTCTCGGGACAGGGGGAACACTGAAGCTTTCTTT. Amino acids: CASSSRDRGNTEAFF.

This clone has only one observation. The chain employs TRBV9 and TRBJ1-1; 8 bases are a match to TRBD1. This CDR3 is built from 14 residues. CDR1 SGDLS and CDR2 YYNGEE come from the germline V gene. The J segment lost 0 bases and the V segment lost 4 bases, leaving 2 bases of the junction unmatched. This CDR3 is CASSTGQVNTEAFF. DNA of the CDR3: TGTGCCAGCAGCACGGGACAGGTGAACACTGAAGCTTTCTTT.

V usage is TRBV4-3 and J usage is TRBJ2-1; 8 bases align to TRBD1. Looked up from germline, CDR1 is LGHNA and CDR2 is YSLEER. The CDR3 runs to 16 residues. V trimming: 4 bases; J trimming: 3 bases; junction bases outside the gene matches: 8. Here the CDR3 reads CASSRILQGGYNEQFF. The CDR3 nucleotides are TGCGCCAGCAGCCGCATTTTACAGGGGGGCTACAATGAGCAGTTCTTC.

The DNA of the CDR3 is TGTGCCAGCAGTATAGACAGGACTTGGGGTCCTTTCTTT. It is translated as CASSIDRTWGPFF. The chain carries TRBV27 and TRBJ1-1, with D perhaps TRBD1 (6 bases). This CDR3 has 13 amino acids. V dropped 5 bases and J dropped 12 bases, with 19 bases sitting between them. Germline V CDR1 and CDR2: MNHEY, SMNVEV (reference sequence).

This rearrangement joins TRBV25-1 to TRBJ2-7; TRBD1 is a possible D gene (6 bases). Per the germline V gene, CDR1 is MGHDK and CDR2 is SYGVNS. V was shortened by 1 base and J by 0 bases, with 13 bases between the two germline ends. This CDR3 contains 16 residues. The CDR3 reads CASSESPGANSYEQYF. For the CDR3, the DNA is TGTGCCAGCAGTGAATCCCCAGGGGCTAACTCCTACGAGCAGTACTTC.

This clone was seen more than once but under ten times. This CDR3 is CARSLIQDRGPSNEKLFF. CDR3 nucleotides: TGTGCCAGAAGCTTGATTCAAGACAGGGGGCCTTCTAATGAAAAACTGTTTTTT. The J gene is TRBJ1-4, the V gene TRBV5-3, with 10 positions matching TRBD1. TRBV5-3 belongs to the ORF category, with a function that is uncertain. V shed 1 base, J shed 3 bases, and the junction held 9 bases outside the gene matches. There are 18 residues in the CDR3.

This clone appeared once. The rearrangement links TRBV4-1 to TRBJ1-1; unclear D gene. The CDR3 is 11 amino acids. Trimming took off 10 bases at V and 1 base at J, with 7 bases between the two ends. Germline CDR1 reads MGHRA; CDR2 reads YSYEKL. Here the CDR3 DNA reads TGCGCCACGGGGAAGAACACTGAAGCTTTCTTT. This codes for CATGKNTEAFF.

V is TRBV5-1 and J is TRBJ1-1, with unresolved D. V gave up 4 bases and J gave up 0 bases, with 7 bases separating them. The CDR3 spans 13 residues. Germline assignment: CDR1 SGHRS and CDR2 YFSETQ. For the CDR3, the DNA is TGCGCCAGCAGCGGTGGCTTGAACACTGAAGCTTTCTTT. Its protein is CASSGGLNTEAFF. Using reference TRBV5-1 and TRBJ1-1 for the parts outside the CDR3, the full variable domain is KAGVTQTPRYLIKTRGQQVTLSCSPISGHRSVSWYQQTPGQGLQFLFEYFSETQRNKGNFPGRFSGRQFSNSRSEMNVSTLELGDSALYLCASSGGLNTEAFFGQGTRLTVV.